This TCR beta chain emerged from a study of blood T cell repertoires in COVID-19. Study-wide background: Donors in the United States, Italy and Spain gave samples during acute or convalescent COVID-19. Sample material is recorded as cDNA or gDNA derived from T cells, B-cell-depleted T cells, or PBMCs.

As processed by the authors: Reference gene primers were amplified, and this amplification served to estimate nucleated cell counts. The data were produced by immunoSEQ multiplex PCR, yet TCRdb's version contains in-frame clones alone and is incomplete. The V and J calls and clone size are taken from that table; D and trimming were inferred from the DNA. The sample yields over 100,000 clones, over 60% seen once. The ends lost 6 bases at V and 3 bases at J; junction bases unmatched: 1. This CDR3 contains 13 residues. Germline CDR1 SQVTM, CDR2 ANQGSEA. The sequence was obtained from a woman at least 80 years old with acute or convalescent COVID-19. Source material: peripheral blood. The rearrangement joins TRBV29-1 to TRBJ2-2; 10 positions agree with TRBD1. CDR3 sequence (DNA): TGCAGCGTAGACAGGGGGCACACCGGGGAGCTGTTTTTT. Amino acid sequence: CSVDRGHTGELFF.